This T cell receptor beta chain was identified during a study of blood T cell repertoires in COVID-19. Study background: COVID-19 samples, acute and convalescent, were from the United States, Italy and Spain. In each case, the material was cDNA or gDNA derived from T cells, B-cell-depleted T cells, or PBMCs.

Germline V gene sequence: CDR1 KGHSH, CDR2 LQKENI. The CDR3 contains 14 residues. Trimming took 2 bases from V and 8 from J, leaving 12 bases between them. Original analysis: The authors estimated nucleated cell counts from reference gene primer amplification. Repertoires were generated with immunoSEQ multiplex PCR, while TCRdb's copy carries only in-frame clones and drops some. The D gene and trimming were derived from the DNA, and the V and J assignments and clone size from that table. The sample contains about 80,000 clones, roughly four fifths of which appear only once. The receptor comes from a human donor in a cohort sampled during active COVID-19. This chain links TRBV18 with TRBJ1-4; D unclear. Source material: peripheral blood. This CDR3 is CASSPRRDTEKLFF. CDR3 nucleotides: TGTGCCAGCTCACCAAGGAGGGATACCGAAAAACTGTTTTTT. Combining the CDR3 with reference TRBV18 and TRBJ1-4 gives the whole variable domain NAGVMQNPRHLVRRRGQEARLRCSPMKGHSHVYWYRQLPEEGLKFMVYLQKENIIDESGMPKERFSAEFPKEGPSILRIQQVVRGDSAAYFCASSPRRDTEKLFFGSGTQLSVL.